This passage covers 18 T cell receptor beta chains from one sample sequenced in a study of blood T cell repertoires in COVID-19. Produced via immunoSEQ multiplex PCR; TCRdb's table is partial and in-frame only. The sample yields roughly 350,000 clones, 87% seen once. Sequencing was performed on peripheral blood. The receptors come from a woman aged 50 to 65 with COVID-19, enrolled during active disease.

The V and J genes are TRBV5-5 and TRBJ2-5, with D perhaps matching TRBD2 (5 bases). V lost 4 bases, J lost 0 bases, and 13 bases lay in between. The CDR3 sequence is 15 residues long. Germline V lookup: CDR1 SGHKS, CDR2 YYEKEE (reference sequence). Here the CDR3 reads CASSPSPGYQETQYF. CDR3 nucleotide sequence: TGTGCCAGCAGCCCTAGCCCCGGGTACCAAGAGACCCAGTACTTC.

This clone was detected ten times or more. The CDR3 protein is CSARLGTTNEKLFF. CDR3 in DNA: TGCAGCGCCAGACTCGGGACAACTAATGAAAAACTGTTTTTT. The chain employs TRBV29-1 and TRBJ1-4; D is unclear. Per the germline V gene, CDR1 is SQVTM and CDR2 is ANQGSEA. Trimming pared 7 bases from V and 0 bases from J, leaving 12 bases between. This CDR3 region has 14 residues.

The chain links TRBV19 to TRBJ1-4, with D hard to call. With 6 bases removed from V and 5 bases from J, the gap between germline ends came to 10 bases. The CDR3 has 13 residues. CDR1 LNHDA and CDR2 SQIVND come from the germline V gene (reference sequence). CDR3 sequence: CASSGRRNEKLFF. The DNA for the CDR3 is TGTGCCAGTAGCGGGCGGAGGAATGAAAAACTGTTTTTT.

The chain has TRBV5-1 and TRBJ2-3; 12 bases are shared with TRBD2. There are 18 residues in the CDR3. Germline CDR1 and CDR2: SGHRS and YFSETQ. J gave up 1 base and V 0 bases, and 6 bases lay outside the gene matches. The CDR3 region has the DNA TGCGCCAGCAGCTTGGGGCTAGCGGGAGGGCGAGGCACAGATACGCAGTATTTT. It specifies CASSLGLAGGRGTDTQYF.

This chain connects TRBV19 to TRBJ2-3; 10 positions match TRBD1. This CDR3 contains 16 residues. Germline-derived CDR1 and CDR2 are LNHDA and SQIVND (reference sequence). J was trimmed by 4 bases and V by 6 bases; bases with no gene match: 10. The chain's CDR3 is CASSPTGGAYSDTQYF. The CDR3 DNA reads TGTGCCAGTAGCCCGACAGGGGGCGCTTACTCAGATACGCAGTATTTT.

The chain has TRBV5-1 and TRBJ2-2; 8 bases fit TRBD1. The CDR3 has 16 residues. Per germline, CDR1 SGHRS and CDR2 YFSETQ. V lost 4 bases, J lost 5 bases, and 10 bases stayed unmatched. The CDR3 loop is CASSPGTGRATGELFF. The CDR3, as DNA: TGCGCCAGCAGCCCAGGGACAGGAAGGGCGACCGGGGAGCTGTTTTTT.

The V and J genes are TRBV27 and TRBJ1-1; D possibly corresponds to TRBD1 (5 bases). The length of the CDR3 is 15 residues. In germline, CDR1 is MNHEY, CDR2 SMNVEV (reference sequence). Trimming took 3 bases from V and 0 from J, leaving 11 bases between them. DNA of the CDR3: TGTGCCAGCAGTTTGGGGGGTTGGATGAACACTGAAGCTTTCTTT. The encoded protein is CASSLGGWMNTEAFF.

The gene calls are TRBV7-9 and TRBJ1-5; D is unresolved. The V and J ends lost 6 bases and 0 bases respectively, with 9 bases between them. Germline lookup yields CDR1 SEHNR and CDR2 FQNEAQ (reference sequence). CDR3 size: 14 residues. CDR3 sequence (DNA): TGTGCCAGCAGTCAAACCTATAGCAATCAGCCCCAGCATTTT. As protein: CASSQTYSNQPQHF. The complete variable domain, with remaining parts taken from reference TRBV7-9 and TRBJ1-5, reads DTGVSQNPRHKITKRGQNVTFRCDPISEHNRLYWYRQTLGQGPEFLTYFQNEAQLEKSRLLSDRFSAERPKGSFSTLEIQRTEQGDSAMYLCASSQTYSNQPQHFGDGTRLSIL.

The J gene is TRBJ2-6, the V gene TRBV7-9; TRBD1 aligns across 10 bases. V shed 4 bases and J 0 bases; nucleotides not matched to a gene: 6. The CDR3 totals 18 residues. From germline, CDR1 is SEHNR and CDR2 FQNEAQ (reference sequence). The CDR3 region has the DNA TGTGCCAGCAGCTCTCCCCGGACAGGGGGCTCTGGGGCCAACGTCCTGACTTTC. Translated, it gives CASSSPRTGGSGANVLTF.

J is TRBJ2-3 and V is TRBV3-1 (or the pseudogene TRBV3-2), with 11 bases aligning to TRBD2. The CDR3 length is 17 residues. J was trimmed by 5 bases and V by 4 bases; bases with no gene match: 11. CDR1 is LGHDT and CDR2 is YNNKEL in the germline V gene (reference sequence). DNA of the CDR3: TGTGCCAGCAGCCCCTTAGCGGGAGGGCGGTTTATAGATACGCAGTATTTT. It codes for CASSPLAGGRFIDTQYF.

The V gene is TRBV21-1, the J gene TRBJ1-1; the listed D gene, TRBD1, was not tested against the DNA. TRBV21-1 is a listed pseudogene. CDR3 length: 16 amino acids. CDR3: CASSKPAKGISTEAFF. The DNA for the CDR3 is TGTGCCAGCAGCAAACCTGCAAAGGGGATTAGCACTGAAGCTTTCTTT.

DNA of the CDR3: TGCAGTGCCCTGGAGAGAGAGACCCAGTACTTC. Protein: CSALERETQYF. The chain joins TRBV20-1 to TRBJ2-5; no firm D call. The CDR3 consists of 11 residues. From germline, CDR1 is DFQATT and CDR2 SNEGSKA (reference sequence). V lost 6 bases to trimming and J lost 4 bases, with 9 bases between them.

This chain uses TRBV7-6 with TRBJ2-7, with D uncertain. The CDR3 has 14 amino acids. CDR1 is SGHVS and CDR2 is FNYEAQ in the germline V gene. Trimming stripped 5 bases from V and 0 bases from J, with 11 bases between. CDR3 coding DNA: TGTGCCAGCAGCCCAGGTTTAAGCTCCTACGAGCAGTACTTC. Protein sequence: CASSPGLSSYEQYF.

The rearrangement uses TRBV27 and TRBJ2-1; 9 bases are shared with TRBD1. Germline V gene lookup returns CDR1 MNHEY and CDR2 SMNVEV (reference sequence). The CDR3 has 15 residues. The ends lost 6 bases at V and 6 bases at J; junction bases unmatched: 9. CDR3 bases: TGTGCCAGCAGCTCCGGACAGGGGAGGGTCAATGAGCAGTTCTTC. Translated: CASSSGQGRVNEQFF.

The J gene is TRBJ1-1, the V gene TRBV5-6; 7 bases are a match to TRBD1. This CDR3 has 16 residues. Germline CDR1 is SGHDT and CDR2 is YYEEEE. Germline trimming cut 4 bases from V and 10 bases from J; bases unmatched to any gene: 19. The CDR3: CASSPLYGKTGIGAFF. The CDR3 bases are TGTGCCAGCAGCCCCCTATACGGCAAGACAGGGATTGGAGCTTTCTTT.

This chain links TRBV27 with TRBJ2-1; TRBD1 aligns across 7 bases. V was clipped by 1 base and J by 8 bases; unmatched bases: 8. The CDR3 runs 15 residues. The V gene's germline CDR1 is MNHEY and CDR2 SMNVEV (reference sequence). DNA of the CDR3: TGTGCCAGCAGTTTATACGAGACAGGGTATCATGAGCAGTTCTTC. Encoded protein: CASSLYETGYHEQFF.

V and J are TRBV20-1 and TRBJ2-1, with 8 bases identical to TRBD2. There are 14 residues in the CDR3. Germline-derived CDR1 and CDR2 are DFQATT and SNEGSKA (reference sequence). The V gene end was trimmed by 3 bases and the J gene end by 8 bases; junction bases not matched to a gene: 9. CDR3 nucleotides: TGCAGTGCTAGTACCGGGAGGGCCCTCGATGAGCAGTTCTTC. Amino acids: CSASTGRALDEQFF.

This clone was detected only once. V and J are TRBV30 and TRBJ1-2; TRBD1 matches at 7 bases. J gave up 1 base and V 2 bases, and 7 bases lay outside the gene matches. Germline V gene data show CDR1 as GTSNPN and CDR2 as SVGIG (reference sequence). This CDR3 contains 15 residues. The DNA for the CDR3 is TGTGCCTGGAGTCGCACAGGGGTTTTTAACTATGGCTACACCTTC. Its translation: CAWSRTGVFNYGYTF.